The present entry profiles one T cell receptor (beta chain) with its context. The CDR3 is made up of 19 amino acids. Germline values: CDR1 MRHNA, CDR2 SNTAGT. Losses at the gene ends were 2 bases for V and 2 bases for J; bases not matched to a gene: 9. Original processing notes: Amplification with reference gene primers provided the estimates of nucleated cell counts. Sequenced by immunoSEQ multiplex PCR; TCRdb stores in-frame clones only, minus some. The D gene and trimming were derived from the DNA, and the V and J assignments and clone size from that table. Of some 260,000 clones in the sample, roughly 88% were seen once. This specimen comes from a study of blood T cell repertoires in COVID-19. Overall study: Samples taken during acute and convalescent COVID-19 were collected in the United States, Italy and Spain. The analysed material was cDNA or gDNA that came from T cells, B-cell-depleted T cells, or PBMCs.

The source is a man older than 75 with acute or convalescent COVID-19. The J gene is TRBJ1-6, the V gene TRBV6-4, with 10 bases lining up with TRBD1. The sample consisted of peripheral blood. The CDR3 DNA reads TGTGCCAGCAGTGACCCGGACAGGGGGTTTTTCACCTATAATTCACCCCTCCACTTT. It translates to CASSDPDRGFFTYNSPLHF.